This entry lists 30 T cell receptor beta chains sequenced from one sample in a study of shared clonotypes between healthy human individuals. Using immunoSEQ multiplex PCR, the repertoire was profiled, and TCRdb retains in-frame clones only, with some absent. The sample lists about 2.3 million clones, roughly 92% occurring once. Sequencing input: naive CD4+ T cells from PBMCs. Subset given: CD45RA+ positively selected. The receptors originated from a man between 18 and 29 years old in good health. Some clones in this sample may be carry-over from other donors' samples.

The V gene is TRBV19, the J gene TRBJ1-2, with D maybe TRBD1 (5 bases). The CDR3 runs to 13 residues. The ends were cut back, 4 bases at V and 3 bases at J, with 9 bases in the middle. Germline assignment: CDR1 LNHDA and CDR2 SQIVND (reference sequence). CDR3 DNA sequence: TGTGCCAGTAGTACCAGGGAGGACTATGGCTACACCTTC. Translated: CASSTREDYGYTF.

The CDR3 DNA is TGTGCCAGCAGCGTAGGGGGTAGCGGGAGGGTCCTAACCGGGGAGCTGTTTTTT. Translating it yields CASSVGGSGRVLTGELFF. This chain connects TRBV9 to TRBJ2-2; 11 nucleotides match TRBD2. The CDR3 extends over 18 amino acids. Trimming took 0 bases from V and 5 from J; bases not matched to a gene: 9. Germline V lookup: CDR1 SGDLS, CDR2 YYNGEE.

This sequence joins TRBV28 and TRBJ1-5, with TRBD1 matching over 9 bases. J was trimmed by 0 bases and V by 6 bases; bases with no gene match: 6. This CDR3 comprises 16 residues. Germline V CDR1 and CDR2: MDHEN, SYDVKM. The CDR3 spells CASRGQGHGSNQPQHF. CDR3 nucleotides: TGTGCCAGCAGAGGACAGGGGCACGGTAGCAATCAGCCCCAGCATTTT.

The V and J genes are TRBV14 and TRBJ2-7, with D possibly called TRBD1 or TRBD2 (5 bases each). Looked up from germline, CDR1 is SGHDN and CDR2 is FVKESK. CDR3 size: 14 residues. Trimming cost V 5 bases and J 2 bases, with 13 bases left between them. CDR3 DNA: TGTGCCAGCAGCTGGGGCAGGAGGACCTACGAGCAGTACTTC. Protein sequence: CASSWGRRTYEQYF. The full variable domain, with the rest looked up from reference TRBV14 and TRBJ2-7, is EAGVTQFPSHSVIEKGQTVTLRCDPISGHDNLYWYRRVMGKEIKFLLHFVKESKQDESGMPNNRFLAERTGGTYSTLKVQPAELEDSGVYFCASSWGRRTYEQYFGPGTRLTVT.

V usage is TRBV2 and J usage is TRBJ2-7, with D perhaps matching TRBD1 (6 bases). CDR1 and CDR2 from the germline V gene are SNHLY and FYNNEI. The V and J ends lost 6 bases and 2 bases respectively, with 11 bases between them. The length of the CDR3 is 13 residues. The CDR3 loop reads CASSRDTAYEQYF. CDR3 in DNA: TGTGCCAGCAGCCGGGACACCGCCTACGAGCAGTACTTC.

V is TRBV27 and J is TRBJ2-4; 11 bases line up with TRBD1. CDR1 and CDR2 from the germline V gene are MNHEY and SMNVEV (reference sequence). The length of the CDR3 is 16 residues. V trimming: 3 bases; J trimming: 15 bases; junction bases outside the gene matches: 16. For the CDR3, the DNA is TGTGCCAGCAGTTTCTCTATGGAGGACAGGGGGCGTCAAAGGTACTTC. The encoded protein is CASSFSMEDRGRQRYF.

On this clone itself: Additional DNA sequences in this sample encode the identical CDR3. J is TRBJ1-2 and V is TRBV6-5; no reliable D call. The CDR3 covers 13 residues. The V and J ends lost 0 bases and 8 bases respectively, with 10 bases between them. Germline CDR1 MNHEY, CDR2 SVGAGI. CDR3 DNA sequence: TGTGCCAGCAGTTACTCGATTCCTGGAGGCTACACCTTC. Its protein is CASSYSIPGGYTF.

V is TRBV9 and J is TRBJ2-7; D may be TRBD2 (5 bases). Deletions cut 0 bases from V and 3 bases from J, with 16 bases between. The CDR3 has 16 amino acids. Germline CDR1 is SGDLS and CDR2 is YYNGEE. CDR3 nucleotides: TGTGCCAGCAGCGTAGGGGATCTAGCTGGGTTCTACGAGCAGTACTTC. Translating it yields CASSVGDLAGFYEQYF.

The chain recombines TRBV29-1 with TRBJ1-1; D is possibly TRBD1 (5 bases). This CDR3 contains 15 residues. In germline, CDR1 is SQVTM, CDR2 ANQGSEA. Trimming left V 5 bases short and J 5 bases short, with 21 bases between. The CDR3 loop is CSVFYRSQGKTEAFF. For the CDR3, the DNA is TGCAGCGTTTTCTACCGCAGCCAGGGAAAAACTGAAGCTTTCTTT.

The J gene is TRBJ2-2, the V gene TRBV5-5; TRBD2 might be the D (5 bases). Germline-derived CDR1 and CDR2 are SGHKS and YYEKEE (reference sequence). The CDR3 has 15 residues. V lost 2 bases, J lost 4 bases, and 12 bases lay in between. In nucleotides, the CDR3 is TGTGCCAGCAGCTTTTTGGACCGGGGCACCGGGGAGCTGTTTTTT. Its translation is CASSFLDRGTGELFF.

The gene calls are TRBV7-3 and TRBJ1-2, with D maybe TRBD1 (5 bases). Germline values: CDR1 SGHTA, CDR2 FQGTGA. Between the trimmed V and J ends, which lost 0 bases and 5 bases, there was a span of 10 bases. The CDR3 length is 14 residues. In DNA form, the CDR3 reads TGTGCCAGCAGCTTAACCGCCGGGGGGTATGGCTACACCTTC. It codes for CASSLTAGGYGYTF.

V and J are TRBV6-1 and TRBJ2-7; D is perhaps TRBD1 (6 bases). The CDR3 is 15 residues long. The germline V gene encodes CDR1 MNHNS and CDR2 SASEGT. With 7 bases removed from V and 4 bases from J, the gap between germline ends came to 20 bases. This CDR3 is CASTLGRQVDYEQYF. In DNA, the CDR3 is TGTGCCAGCACTTTGGGTCGACAGGTCGATTACGAGCAGTACTTC.

The chain links TRBV29-1 to TRBJ1-2; D unclear. V was pared by 8 bases and J by 5 bases, with 15 bases between. The length of the CDR3 is 12 residues. Germline lookup yields CDR1 SQVTM and CDR2 ANQGSEA. The CDR3 bases are TGCAGCCTTTCCGGCGCCGATTATGGCTACACCTTC. Its translation is CSLSGADYGYTF.

The V gene is TRBV5-1, the J gene TRBJ2-1; 10 nucleotides line up with TRBD2. Germline CDR1 is SGHRS and CDR2 is YFSETQ. After removal of 2 bases from V and 3 bases from J, the junction contained 2 bases not matched to a gene. This CDR3 is 15 amino acids long. CDR3 residues: CASSLAGGGYNEQFF. The CDR3 bases are TGCGCCAGCAGCTTAGCGGGAGGGGGCTACAATGAGCAGTTCTTC.

The chain is built from TRBV14 and TRBJ2-7; 8 nucleotides agree with TRBD1. Per the germline V gene, CDR1 is SGHDN and CDR2 is FVKESK. The junction had 7 bases not matched to a gene; V was cut back by 7 bases and J by 2 bases. CDR3 size: 14 residues. CDR3 sequence reads: CASNRQGKPYEQYF. CDR3 bases: TGTGCCAGCAACCGACAGGGGAAACCCTACGAGCAGTACTTC.

This sequence joins TRBV11-2 and TRBJ2-2, with D hard to call. The CDR3 loop spans 15 amino acids. V lost 0 bases and J 0 bases, leaving 5 bases between the germline ends. Germline values: CDR1 SGHAT, CDR2 FQNNGV. The chain's CDR3 is CASSLDTPNTGELFF. CDR3 in DNA: TGTGCCAGCAGCTTAGATACCCCGAACACCGGGGAGCTGTTTTTT.

This chain uses TRBV15 with TRBJ2-1; either TRBD1 or TRBD2 may supply D (6 bases each). This CDR3 region has 15 residues. Trimming left V 4 bases short and J 7 bases short, with 17 bases between. CDR1 is LNHNV and CDR2 is YYDKDF in the germline V gene (reference sequence). As DNA, the CDR3 is TGTGCCACCAGCACCCTAGGGGGTGGGAGGAATGAGCAGTTCTTC. Protein: CATSTLGGGRNEQFF.

The chain is built from TRBV5-1 and TRBJ2-2; no clear D gene. The V end lost 1 base, the J end lost 3 bases, and 10 bases lay between the germline ends. Germline CDR1 is SGHRS and CDR2 is YFSETQ. The CDR3 sequence is 15 residues long. CDR3 residues: CASSLPSSDTGELFF. DNA for the CDR3: TGCGCCAGCAGCTTGCCCAGTTCGGACACCGGGGAGCTGTTTTTT.

The chain has TRBV2 and TRBJ1-5, with TRBD1 as a possible D gene (6 bases). Germline lookup yields CDR1 SNHLY and CDR2 FYNNEI. The CDR3 sequence is 14 residues long. Trimming pared 2 bases from V and 5 bases from J, leaving 10 bases between. CDR3 DNA: TGTGCCAGCAGTGAATCGGGGGCTTATCAGCCCCAGCATTTT. This codes for CASSESGAYQPQHF.

J is TRBJ2-7 and V is TRBV10-3; 7 nucleotides align to TRBD1. V trimming: 2 bases; J trimming: 3 bases; junction bases outside the gene matches: 7. CDR3 length: 15 residues. Germline V gene sequence: CDR1 ENHRY, CDR2 SYGVKD. Written as DNA, the CDR3 is TGTGCCATCAGTGAGACCGGGACAGCGATCTACGAGCAGTACTTC. Amino acid sequence: CAISETGTAIYEQYF.

The rearrangement links TRBV11-3 to TRBJ1-1; possible D gene TRBD1, 6 bases. The CDR3 length is 15 residues. Deletions cut 1 base from V and 1 base from J, with 10 bases between. Per the germline V gene, CDR1 is SGHNT and CDR2 is YENEEA. The CDR3: CASSLGWGPNTEAFF. DNA for the CDR3: TGTGCCAGCAGCTTAGGATGGGGGCCGAACACTGAAGCTTTCTTT.

The chain combines TRBV30 with TRBJ1-3; 7 positions agree with TRBD1. Germline trimming cut 2 bases from V and 2 bases from J; bases unmatched to any gene: 9. From germline, CDR1 is GTSNPN and CDR2 SVGIG (reference sequence). This CDR3 contains 16 residues. The CDR3 is CAWSSSQGGPGNTIYF. In DNA, the CDR3 is TGTGCCTGGAGTAGTTCCCAGGGGGGCCCTGGAAACACCATATATTTT.

The chain links TRBV11-3 to TRBJ2-7; 13 bases match TRBD2. Per the germline V gene, CDR1 is SGHNT and CDR2 is YENEEA. The CDR3 sequence is 15 residues long. V was clipped by 5 bases and J by 3 bases; unmatched bases: 4. The CDR3: CASSKGLAGNYEQYF. For the CDR3, the DNA is TGTGCCAGCAGCAAGGGACTAGCGGGGAACTACGAGCAGTACTTC. Based on the CDR3 plus reference TRBV11-3 and TRBJ2-7, the full variable domain is EAGVVQSPRYKIIEKKQPVAFWCNPISGHNTLYWYLQNLGQGPELLIRYENEEAVDDSQLPKDRFSAERLKGVDSTLKIQPAELGDSAVYLCASSKGLAGNYEQYFGPGTRLTVT.

This clone was observed once. The V call is TRBV28, the J call TRBJ1-5, with TRBD1 matching over 8 bases. The CDR3 runs 14 residues. V gave up 11 bases and J gave up 4 bases; unmatched junction bases: 10. Germline lookup yields CDR1 MDHEN and CDR2 SYDVKM. CDR3 in DNA: TGTGCCGCAGGAATCGGGACAGGAAATCAGCCCCAGCATTTT. Translation gives CAAGIGTGNQPQHF. Full variable domain (remainder filled in from reference TRBV28 and TRBJ1-5): DVKVTQSSRYLVKRTGEKVFLECVQDMDHENMFWYRQDPGLGLRLIYFSYDVKMKEKGDIPEGYSVSREKKERFSLILESASTNQTSMYLCAAGIGTGNQPQHFGDGTRLSIL.

The V and J genes are TRBV5-5 and TRBJ1-3; D is uncertain. This CDR3 region has 16 residues. The germline V gene encodes CDR1 SGHKS and CDR2 YYEKEE (reference sequence). Deletions cut 2 bases from V and 3 bases from J, with 15 bases between. This CDR3 reads CASSFTSGVHGNTIYF. The CDR3 DNA is TGTGCCAGCAGCTTTACCTCCGGGGTTCATGGAAACACCATATATTTT.

The rearrangement uses TRBV6-5 and TRBJ2-3; the D gene is possibly TRBD2 (5 bases). Germline V gene lookup returns CDR1 MNHEY and CDR2 SVGAGI. Trimming left V 8 bases short and J 6 bases short, with 12 bases between. The CDR3 runs to 12 residues. The CDR3, as DNA: TGTGCCAGCGGGAGACCCGCGGATACGCAGTATTTT. It yields the protein CASGRPADTQYF.

This chain links TRBV10-3 with TRBJ2-2, with no clear D. Germline V CDR1 and CDR2: ENHRY, SYGVKD. V lost 6 bases to trimming and J lost 1 base, with 12 bases between them. The CDR3 has 15 amino acids. In nucleotides, the CDR3 is TGTGCCATCAGAAACACAGCAGGGAACACCGGGGAGCTGTTTTTT. Amino acids: CAIRNTAGNTGELFF.

This clone appeared once. This chain uses TRBV28 with TRBJ2-7; either TRBD1 or TRBD2 may fit D (5 bases each). V lost 4 bases, J lost 3 bases, and 13 bases lay in between. This CDR3 comprises 14 residues. CDR1 is MDHEN and CDR2 is SYDVKM in the germline V gene. The CDR3 region has the DNA TGTGCCAGCAGTTCGACAGCGGTCAACTACGAGCAGTACTTC. This translates into CASSSTAVNYEQYF.

This chain links TRBV5-6 with TRBJ2-5; 9 bases are shared with TRBD1. V was clipped by 0 bases and J by 5 bases; unmatched bases: 8. The CDR3 is 16 amino acids. Germline-derived CDR1 and CDR2 are SGHDT and YYEEEE. CDR3 DNA: TGTGCCAGCAGCTTGGACAGGGGGCTAACCCTGGAGACCCAGTACTTC. Encoded protein: CASSLDRGLTLETQYF.

The rearrangement joins TRBV5-5 to TRBJ2-7; perhaps TRBD1 as D (6 bases). CDR3 length: 13 amino acids. Germline CDR1 and CDR2: SGHKS and YYEKEE (reference sequence). V lost 4 bases and J 6 bases, leaving 14 bases between the germline ends. The CDR3 DNA sequence: TGTGCCAGCAGCCGAGCCAGGGGCCCCGAGCAGTACTTC. Translated: CASSRARGPEQYF.